This is a list of T cell receptor beta chains from one sample in a study of naive and memory T cell subsets. TCRdb reprocessed the UMI-ligation and nested PCR reads with MiXCR, giving one entry per CDR3 protein. The sample holds around 130,000 distinct CDR3 sequences; 36% are singletons and the top ten take 0.8% to 1%. Sequenced: central memory CD4+ T cells from blood. All receptors come from a human donor in good health. The CDR3 runs from the conserved cysteine through the conserved F or W. D genes are given only for firm matches. Clone size is given for some rows only: seen once, a few or many times, or a class if the clone is expanded.

v_call: TRBV6-6
d_call: .
j_call: TRBJ2-3
clone_size: .
cdr3_nt: TGTGCCAGCACCCCCCCAGTCGGAGTTCGAGATACGCAGTATTTT
cdr3_aa: CASTPPVGVRDTQYF

v_call: TRBV3-1
d_call: .
j_call: TRBJ1-1
clone_size: many
cdr3_nt: TGTGCCAGCAGCCAAGTTCAGCAGGAAGCTTTCTTT
cdr3_aa: CASSQVQQEAFF

v_call: TRBV7-9
d_call: .
j_call: TRBJ2-2
clone_size: .
cdr3_nt: TGTGCCAGCAGGGGAAACAGGAACGCGAACACCGGGGAGCTGTTTTTT
cdr3_aa: CASRGNRNANTGELFF

v_call: TRBV29-1
d_call: .
j_call: TRBJ2-3
clone_size: .
cdr3_nt: TGCAGCGTTGTCAGAGGGTTCGCAGATACGCAGTATTTT
cdr3_aa: CSVVRGFADTQYF

v_call: TRBV29-1
d_call: .
j_call: TRBJ2-2
clone_size: .
cdr3_nt: TGCAGCGTTGAAGAAGGGGGTTCCGGGGAGCTGTTTTTT
cdr3_aa: CSVEEGGSGELFF

v_call: TRBV28
d_call: .
j_call: TRBJ1-5
clone_size: .
cdr3_nt: TGTGCCAGCAACTACCTGGGACAGCCCCAGCATTTT
cdr3_aa: CASNYLGQPQHF

v_call: TRBV28
d_call: .
j_call: TRBJ2-1
clone_size: few
cdr3_nt: TGTGCCAGCAGTTTTACGGATGAGCAGTTCTTC
cdr3_aa: CASSFTDEQFF

v_call: TRBV30
d_call: TRBD1
j_call: TRBJ1-2
clone_size: .
cdr3_nt: TGTGCCTGGAGTGTTAGGGGGCGCAACTATGGCTACACCTTC
cdr3_aa: CAWSVRGRNYGYTF

v_call: TRBV7-8
d_call: .
j_call: TRBJ2-7
clone_size: few
cdr3_nt: TGTGCCAGCAGCTTAGAGTTGGGACCTAAGGAGCAGTACTTC
cdr3_aa: CASSLELGPKEQYF

v_call: TRBV12-3/TRBV12-4
d_call: TRBD2
j_call: TRBJ2-6
clone_size: .
cdr3_nt: TGTGCCAGCAGTTCGACTAGCGGGAGCACACCTGGGGCCAACGTCCTGACTTTC
cdr3_aa: CASSSTSGSTPGANVLTF

v_call: TRBV28
d_call: .
j_call: TRBJ1-5
clone_size: many
cdr3_nt: TGTGCCAGCAGCCCTCAGGGAAGGCAGCCCCAGCATTTT
cdr3_aa: CASSPQGRQPQHF

v_call: TRBV20-1
d_call: TRBD2
j_call: TRBJ2-1
clone_size: few
cdr3_nt: TGCAGTGCTAGAGATGCTAGCGGGAGCTCCTACAATGAGCAGTTCTTC
cdr3_aa: CSARDASGSSYNEQFF

v_call: TRBV7-9
d_call: .
j_call: TRBJ1-6
clone_size: .
cdr3_nt: TGTGCCAGCAGCCCCGCAGGGGTAAAGTCACCCCTCCACTTT
cdr3_aa: CASSPAGVKSPLHF

v_call: TRBV6-6
d_call: .
j_call: TRBJ2-7
clone_size: few
cdr3_nt: TGTGCCAGCAGTTACCCCCAACTGAGAGAGCAGTACTTC
cdr3_aa: CASSYPQLREQYF

v_call: TRBV6-5
d_call: .
j_call: TRBJ1-6
clone_size: few
cdr3_nt: TGTGCCAGCAGTTACTCGGGAGGTGCGGGTTTCGGTTCACCCCTCCACTTT
cdr3_aa: CASSYSGGAGFGSPLHF

v_call: TRBV7-6
d_call: TRBD2
j_call: TRBJ2-3
clone_size: .
cdr3_nt: TGTGCCAGCAGCCCCCGAGGGGGGCTAGCGGGAGAAGCAGATACGCAGTATTTT
cdr3_aa: CASSPRGGLAGEADTQYF

v_call: TRBV20-1
d_call: .
j_call: TRBJ2-2
clone_size: .
cdr3_nt: TGCAGTGCTCCTAGGGATCCCGACACCGGGGAGCTGTTTTTT
cdr3_aa: CSAPRDPDTGELFF

v_call: TRBV6-1
d_call: .
j_call: TRBJ2-7
clone_size: .
cdr3_nt: TGTGCCAGCAGTGATTCGGTTTCGTCGAGGGGCTTC
cdr3_aa: CASSDSVSSRGF

v_call: TRBV7-8
d_call: TRBD2
j_call: TRBJ2-3
clone_size: .
cdr3_nt: TGTGCCAGCAGCTTAATACTAGCGGGAGATACGCAGTATTTT
cdr3_aa: CASSLILAGDTQYF

v_call: TRBV28
d_call: .
j_call: TRBJ2-5
clone_size: few
cdr3_nt: TGTGCCACCCAGGCGGTAGAGTTGGCCCAGTACTTC
cdr3_aa: CATQAVELAQYF

v_call: TRBV20-1
d_call: .
j_call: TRBJ1-2
clone_size: .
cdr3_nt: TGCAGTGCTAGTGTCCCCTTGGTGGCCGGGACTCGTACCTTC
cdr3_aa: CSASVPLVAGTRTF

v_call: TRBV2
d_call: TRBD2
j_call: TRBJ2-7
clone_size: .
cdr3_nt: TGTGCCAGCACTCTCGGGACTAGCGGGCGCTCCTACGAGCAGTACTTC
cdr3_aa: CASTLGTSGRSYEQYF

v_call: TRBV4-2
d_call: .
j_call: TRBJ1-3
clone_size: few
cdr3_nt: TGTGCCAGCAGCTGGGACGGAAGCTCTGGAAACACCATATATTTT
cdr3_aa: CASSWDGSSGNTIYF

v_call: TRBV29-1
d_call: .
j_call: TRBJ2-3
clone_size: few
cdr3_nt: TGCAGCGTTGAAGGGGGGAGACTAGTAGAACCAGATACGCAGTATTTT
cdr3_aa: CSVEGGRLVEPDTQYF

v_call: TRBV4-2
d_call: .
j_call: TRBJ2-5
clone_size: .
cdr3_nt: TGTGCCAGCAGCCAAACAGCGGCGATGGTGGAGGAGACCCAGTACTTC
cdr3_aa: CASSQTAAMVEETQYF

v_call: TRBV6-5
d_call: TRBD1
j_call: TRBJ1-1
clone_size: .
cdr3_nt: TGTGCCAGCAGGCGCACAGGGGTGCGGACTGAAGCTTTCTTT
cdr3_aa: CASRRTGVRTEAFF

v_call: TRBV12-3/TRBV12-4
d_call: .
j_call: TRBJ2-3
clone_size: .
cdr3_nt: TGTGCCAGCAGCAGAATAGCAGGGGGGATGAGCACAGATACGCAGTATTTT
cdr3_aa: CASSRIAGGMSTDTQYF

v_call: TRBV7-2
d_call: .
j_call: TRBJ2-1
clone_size: .
cdr3_nt: TGTGCCAGCAGCCCCGAAGCTGGGTCCTACAATGAGCAGTTCTTC
cdr3_aa: CASSPEAGSYNEQFF

v_call: TRBV18
d_call: .
j_call: TRBJ1-1
clone_size: .
cdr3_nt: TGTGCCAGCTCACCGACGGCTCTGAACACTGAAGCTTTCTTT
cdr3_aa: CASSPTALNTEAFF

v_call: TRBV5-4
d_call: .
j_call: TRBJ2-5
clone_size: many
cdr3_nt: TGTGCCAGCAGCTTGCGGGGACAAGAGACCCAGTACTTC
cdr3_aa: CASSLRGQETQYF

v_call: TRBV19
d_call: .
j_call: TRBJ2-7
clone_size: .
cdr3_nt: TGTGCCAGTGCGGGCGGGGCCTACGAGCAGTACTTC
cdr3_aa: CASAGGAYEQYF

v_call: TRBV13
d_call: TRBD1
j_call: TRBJ1-4
clone_size: few
cdr3_nt: TGTGCCAGCAGCCCACGACAGGGACGGGCTGCAACTAATGAAAAACTGTTTTTT
cdr3_aa: CASSPRQGRAATNEKLFF

v_call: TRBV7-2
d_call: .
j_call: TRBJ1-1
clone_size: .
cdr3_nt: TGTGCCAGCAGCTCCCAGGACATGAACACTGAAGCTTTCTTT
cdr3_aa: CASSSQDMNTEAFF

v_call: TRBV20-1
d_call: .
j_call: TRBJ2-7
clone_size: .
cdr3_nt: TGCAGTGCTCCCCCGAGCGGGTCCTACGAGCAGTACTTC
cdr3_aa: CSAPPSGSYEQYF

v_call: TRBV20-1
d_call: TRBD2
j_call: TRBJ2-1
clone_size: .
cdr3_nt: TGCAGTGCTATTTATAGCGGGAGGGCCTGGGATGAGCAGTTCTTC
cdr3_aa: CSAIYSGRAWDEQFF

v_call: TRBV7-2
d_call: .
j_call: TRBJ1-6
clone_size: few
cdr3_nt: TGTGCCAGCAGCTTAGCATCACCATTACGGGCACCCCTCCACTTT
cdr3_aa: CASSLASPLRAPLHF

v_call: TRBV7-2
d_call: .
j_call: TRBJ2-5
clone_size: few
cdr3_nt: TGTGCCAGCAGCTTACAATGGGGAAAAGAGACCCAGTACTTC
cdr3_aa: CASSLQWGKETQYF

v_call: TRBV29-1
d_call: TRBD1
j_call: TRBJ2-6
clone_size: few
cdr3_nt: TGCAGCGTTGAAGAGCCAAAATGGACAGGGCGAAACTCTGGGGCCAACGTCCTGACTTTC
cdr3_aa: CSVEEPKWTGRNSGANVLTF